This T cell receptor beta chain was captured in a study of Ad26.COV2.S vaccination and SARS-CoV-2 variants. The study, taken as a whole, reports: Substantial response breadth was reportedly seen for spike-specific CD8+ and CD4+ T cells after vaccination. Breadth measured for non-spike TCRs was similar across vaccine and placebo recipients. The study found higher spike-specific TCR breadth in vaccine than placebo recipients. From the TCR breadth and depth analyses, total T cell responses may have been underestimated.

V lost 2 bases, J lost 2 bases, and 17 bases lay in between. From germline, CDR1 is LGHNA and CDR2 YSLEER. CDR3 length: 17 residues. Comment on this clone: Its specificity is unknown.

Clones were sequenced by immunoSEQ multiplex PCR, and TCRdb holds only the in-frame ones, with some missing. The sample lists around 370,000 clones; around 92% were seen once. The clonotype comes from a human donor who had recovered from COVID-19. Material: peripheral blood, obtained after recovery from COVID-19. The chain couples TRBV4-3 to TRBJ2-3; D possibly corresponds to TRBD2 (8 bases). Written as DNA, the CDR3 is TGCGCCAGCAGCCAAAAGGGGGCGGGGGGTTTCACAGATACGCAGTATTTT. Translated, it gives CASSQKGAGGFTDTQYF.